Given below is one T cell receptor beta chain in context. Its antigen is as yet unknown. This specimen belongs to a study of PD-1 blockade in classical Hodgkin lymphoma. Across the whole study: Patients in the cohort were put on intravenous nivolumab, 3 mg/kg every 2 weeks.

The CDR3 is 17 amino acids. The germline CDR1 and CDR2 sequences are MGHRA and YSYEKL. J was trimmed by 5 bases and V by 0 bases; bases with no gene match: 11. Generated by immunoSEQ multiplex PCR, the TCRdb table keeps only in-frame clones and is missing some. The sample yields about 7,800 clones, around 84% seen once. Every single patient, without exception, relapsed after autologous stem cell transplantation, and brentuximab vedotin exposure varied. After thawing, PBMCs were subjected to magnetic negative selection to isolate CD8+ T cells. Patients showed best responses of complete response, partial response or progressive disease. Study-level points and caveats: Researchers reported that CD4+ TCR diversity, though not CD8+, rose significantly by C4D1. Diminished baseline TCR diversity has been reported in newly diagnosed patients relative to healthy donors.

The input for sequencing was CD8+ T cells from blood, taken at baseline. This clonotype was obtained from a human donor with classical Hodgkin lymphoma. The chain has TRBV4-1 and TRBJ1-1, with TRBD1 matching 8 bases. For the CDR3, the DNA is TGCGCCAGCAGCCAAGAAGGCCTGGCAGGGGGCATAACTGAAGCTTTCTTT. Encoded protein: CASSQEGLAGGITEAFF.